One sample yielded the 21 T cell receptor beta chains listed below, sequenced in a study of cytomegalovirus exposure and HLA in healthy donors. In the PCR, 60 Vbeta and 13 Jbeta primers were used. Assay used: immunoSEQ multiplex PCR; TCRdb lists only in-frame clones, some missing. The sample has over 120,000 clones, 78% seen once; the top ten hold 2.4%. Material: PBMCs. Every receptor here comes from a woman aged 18-29 years in good health and CMV-seropositive.

This rearrangement joins TRBV11-2 to TRBJ2-7; 7 nucleotides line up with TRBD2. The CDR3 totals 14 residues. Germline V gives CDR1 SGHAT, CDR2 FQNNGV. V lost 3 bases to trimming and J lost 1 base; unmatched junction nucleotides: 3. In DNA, the CDR3 is TGTGCCAGCAGCTTTGGGGGGGGGTCCTACGAGCAGTACTTC. Translation gives CASSFGGGSYEQYF.

The chain combines TRBV6-1 with TRBJ2-1; D remains ambiguous. Per the germline V gene, CDR1 is MNHNS and CDR2 is SASEGT. V was trimmed by 8 bases and J by 3 bases, leaving 5 bases between them. This CDR3 spans 11 amino acids. CDR3 DNA sequence: TGTGCCAGCGCTAGCTACAATGAGCAGTTCTTC. It is translated as CASASYNEQFF.

This clone has only one observation. This chain joins TRBV15 and TRBJ2-2; TRBD1 agrees at 8 bases. Trimming at V came to 3 bases and at J to 5 bases, leaving 8 bases not matched to a gene. The germline CDR1 and CDR2 sequences are LNHNV and YYDKDF (reference sequence). This CDR3 comprises 16 residues. CDR3 nucleotides: TGTGCCACCAGCAGGGATCAGGGGGCGCGGACCGGGGAGCTGTTTTTT. As protein: CATSRDQGARTGELFF.

The V gene is TRBV28, the J gene TRBJ2-5; 8 nucleotides align to TRBD2. CDR1 and CDR2 (germline): MDHEN, SYDVKM. This CDR3 spans 13 amino acids. The V segment lost 8 bases and the J segment 5 bases; nucleotides outside the gene matches: 7. The CDR3 bases are TGTGCCAGCCGACCGGGAGGGATGGAGACCCAGTACTTC. It codes for CASRPGGMETQYF.

The rearrangement links TRBV29-1 to TRBJ1-1; 7 positions match TRBD1. Germline V gene lookup returns CDR1 SQVTM and CDR2 ANQGSEA. Trimming cost V 6 bases and J 4 bases; bases outside gene matches: 14. CDR3 length equals 15 residues. Here the CDR3 reads CSVVPDRVQSTEAFF. CDR3 coding DNA: TGCAGCGTCGTCCCAGACAGGGTTCAGAGCACTGAAGCTTTCTTT.

The genes are TRBV18 and TRBJ2-5; D call uncertain. V lost 3 bases and J 2 bases, leaving 7 bases between the germline ends. The CDR3 consists of 13 residues. The V gene's germline CDR1 is KGHSH and CDR2 LQKENI. CDR3 sequence: CASSPSEQETQYF. CDR3 in DNA: TGTGCCAGCTCACCGTCAGAACAAGAGACCCAGTACTTC. Using reference TRBV18 and TRBJ2-5 for the parts outside the CDR3, the full variable domain is NAGVMQNPRHLVRRRGQEARLRCSPMKGHSHVYWYRQLPEEGLKFMVYLQKENIIDESGMPKERFSAEFPKEGPSILRIQQVVRGDSAAYFCASSPSEQETQYFGPGTRLLVL.

This chain links TRBV28 with TRBJ1-6; D possibly corresponds to TRBD1 (6 bases). Looked up from germline, CDR1 is MDHEN and CDR2 is SYDVKM. V lost 7 bases and J 7 bases, leaving 14 bases between the germline ends. CDR3 size: 14 residues. CDR3 residues: CASTLSQGNSPLHF. The CDR3 DNA reads TGTGCCAGCACCCTGAGTCAGGGGAATTCACCCCTCCACTTT.

The rearrangement links TRBV19 to TRBJ2-2; 11 bases fit TRBD1. Germline V gene lookup returns CDR1 LNHDA and CDR2 SQIVND (reference sequence). Trimming at V came to 5 bases and at J to 4 bases, leaving 3 bases not matched to a gene. This CDR3 comprises 15 residues. CDR3: CASSPGTGGTGELFF. The CDR3 DNA follows: TGTGCCAGTAGTCCCGGGACAGGGGGCACCGGGGAGCTGTTTTTT.

The CDR3 DNA reads as TGTGCCAGCAGTAGGACAGGGACGGATCAGCCCCAGCATTTT. Its protein product is CASSRTGTDQPQHF. This rearrangement joins TRBV2 to TRBJ1-5, with 8 positions matching TRBD1. Unmatched junction bases numbered 5, after V lost 5 bases and J lost 5 bases. The CDR3 has 14 residues. Germline assignment: CDR1 SNHLY and CDR2 FYNNEI.

This clone is a singleton in its sample. The CDR3 reads CARLVRQGKVTDYGYTF. DNA for the CDR3: TGTGCCAGATTAGTACGACAGGGGAAGGTTACGGACTATGGCTACACCTTC. The chain couples TRBV2 to TRBJ1-2; 8 bases fit TRBD1. Looked up from germline, CDR1 is SNHLY and CDR2 is FYNNEI. The CDR3 runs 17 residues. With 9 bases clipped from V and 3 bases from J, the junction kept 18 bases outside the gene matches.

This clone turned up a few times. The rearrangement links TRBV5-4 to TRBJ2-3; a possible D gene is TRBD2 (6 bases). Germline V gene lookup returns CDR1 SGHNT and CDR2 YYREEE (reference sequence). The V end was cut by 4 bases, the J end by 4 bases, with 16 bases between. The CDR3 is 15 amino acids. The CDR3 bases are TGTGCCAGCAGCGACCGGAGGGTTAGCGCAGATACGCAGTATTTT. This codes for CASSDRRVSADTQYF. The entire variable domain, with the rest obtained from reference TRBV5-4 and TRBJ2-3, is as follows: ETGVTQSPTHLIKTRGQQVTLRCSSQSGHNTVSWYQQALGQGPQFIFQYYREEENGRGNFPPRFSGLQFPNYSSELNVNALELDDSALYLCASSDRRVSADTQYFGPGTRLTVL.

As to this clone: One end of the junction varies from germline; a read error may be responsible. The gene calls are TRBV6-1 and TRBJ1-2; the D is unclear. This CDR3 has 12 amino acids. Germline CDR1 MNHNS, CDR2 SASEGT. Here the CDR3 reads CASIGVNYGHTF. Written as DNA, the CDR3 is TGTGCCAGCATCGGGGTTAACTATGGCCACACCTTC.

The J gene is TRBJ2-5, the V gene TRBV7-9; TRBD2 might be the D (5 bases). Germline V CDR1 and CDR2: SEHNR, FQNEAQ (reference sequence). The CDR3 has 15 amino acids. V gave up 5 bases and J gave up 1 base, with 14 bases separating them. The CDR3 nucleotides are TGTGCCAGCAGCCCCAGTTCGAGGGCCCAAGAGACCCAGTACTTC. The encoded protein is CASSPSSRAQETQYF. The whole variable domain, filled in from reference TRBV7-9 and TRBJ2-5, reads DTGVSQNPRHKITKRGQNVTFRCDPISEHNRLYWYRQTLGQGPEFLTYFQNEAQLEKSRLLSDRFSAERPKGSFSTLEIQRTEQGDSAMYLCASSPSSRAQETQYFGPGTRLLVL.

The chain combines TRBV6-1 with TRBJ1-5; D is unresolved. Trimming left V 0 bases short and J 4 bases short, with 7 bases between. The CDR3 length is 14 residues. Germline CDR1 MNHNS, CDR2 SASEGT. The CDR3 sequence: CASSEAPGNQPQHF. DNA of the CDR3: TGTGCCAGCAGTGAAGCGCCCGGTAATCAGCCCCAGCATTTT.

A few counts support this clone. CDR3 sequence reads: CASSITRTGIYEQYF. Here the CDR3 DNA reads TGTGCCAGTAGTATCACTAGGACAGGGATCTACGAGCAGTACTTC. The chain carries TRBV19 and TRBJ2-7; 8 bases match TRBD1. V was clipped by 3 bases and J by 3 bases; unmatched bases: 7. The CDR3 length is 15 residues. Germline V gives CDR1 LNHDA, CDR2 SQIVND (reference sequence).

This chain links TRBV14 with TRBJ2-5; TRBD2 is a possible D gene (6 bases). Germline V gene lookup returns CDR1 SGHDN and CDR2 FVKESK. This CDR3 has 14 amino acids. V lost 3 bases and J 3 bases, leaving 11 bases between the germline ends. The CDR3 here is CASSHRWGEETQYF. CDR3 nucleotides: TGTGCCAGCAGCCACCGATGGGGGGAAGAGACCCAGTACTTC.

This clone was seen a few times. The genes are TRBV10-2 and TRBJ2-1, with D perhaps TRBD1 (6 bases). V dropped 5 bases and J dropped 8 bases, with 22 bases sitting between them. The CDR3 is made up of 16 amino acids. Germline CDR1 WSHSY, CDR2 SAAADI. CDR3 in amino acids: CASSFVQGDLRDEQFF. The DNA for the CDR3 is TGCGCCAGCAGTTTTGTACAGGGCGACCTCCGCGATGAGCAGTTCTTC.

The sample holds one count of this clone. The rearrangement uses TRBV30 and TRBJ1-1; maybe TRBD1 (6 bases). The ends were cut back, 2 bases at V and 0 bases at J, with 13 bases in the middle. Germline V lookup: CDR1 GTSNPN, CDR2 SVGIG (reference sequence). The CDR3 length is 15 residues. This chain's CDR3 is CAWSRRGGVNTEAFF. The CDR3 nucleotides are TGTGCCTGGAGTCGGAGGGGGGGGGTGAACACTGAAGCTTTCTTT.

The rearrangement links TRBV18 to TRBJ2-7; tentative D call: TRBD1 (6 bases). This CDR3 comprises 14 residues. Trimming pared 5 bases from V and 2 bases from J, leaving 13 bases between. CDR1 is KGHSH and CDR2 is LQKENI in the germline V gene. The CDR3 spells CASSGSRGTYEQYF. CDR3 DNA: TGTGCCAGCTCAGGTAGCAGGGGTACCTACGAGCAGTACTTC. Filled out from reference TRBV18 and TRBJ2-7, the complete variable domain reads NAGVMQNPRHLVRRRGQEARLRCSPMKGHSHVYWYRQLPEEGLKFMVYLQKENIIDESGMPKERFSAEFPKEGPSILRIQQVVRGDSAAYFCASSGSRGTYEQYFGPGTRLTVT.

J is TRBJ2-2 and V is TRBV11-3, with D uncertain. Deletions cut 5 bases from V and 5 bases from J, with 12 bases between. The germline V gene encodes CDR1 SGHNT and CDR2 YENEEA. CDR3 size: 14 residues. CDR3 coding DNA: TGTGCCAGCAGCAAACGACTCGGGACCGGGGAGCTGTTTTTT. Translating it yields CASSKRLGTGELFF. Variable domain in full (rest from reference TRBV11-3 and TRBJ2-2): EAGVVQSPRYKIIEKKQPVAFWCNPISGHNTLYWYLQNLGQGPELLIRYENEEAVDDSQLPKDRFSAERLKGVDSTLKIQPAELGDSAVYLCASSKRLGTGELFFGEGSRLTVL.

This sequence joins TRBV29-1 and TRBJ2-6, with 9 bases identical to TRBD1. This CDR3 is built from 16 residues. Germline V gene sequence: CDR1 SQVTM, CDR2 ANQGSEA. V was clipped by 6 bases and J by 2 bases; unmatched bases: 8. The CDR3 sequence is CSVAGTGKTGANVLTF. The CDR3 coding sequence is TGCAGCGTGGCCGGGACAGGGAAAACTGGGGCCAACGTCCTGACTTTC.